A selection of T cell receptor beta chains follows, all from one sample in a study of cytomegalovirus exposure and HLA in healthy donors. Profiled with immunoSEQ multiplex PCR; TCRdb holds only in-frame clones, not every one. This sample has around 160,000 clones, with approximately 82% found just once. Sequenced sample: PBMCs. The receptor source for this set is a male donor in good health and CMV-seropositive. Both conserved end residues are part of each CDR3. A D gene is named only where the DNA matches it firmly. For some rows the clone size is stated as once, few or many, or as a class when expanded; others skip it.

size: .; J: TRBJ2-3; V: TRBV6-1; D: TRBD2; CDR3: CASSILAAPTDTQYF; DNA: TGTGCCAGCAGCATTCTAGCGGCCCCCACAGATACGCAGTATTTT
size: once; J: TRBJ2-5; V: TRBV30; D: TRBD2; CDR3: CAWSVGLAGGETQYF; DNA: TGTGCCTGGAGTGTAGGGCTAGCGGGGGGAGAGACCCAGTACTTC
size: once; J: TRBJ2-7; V: TRBV7-9; D: .; CDR3: CASSSSWTDEPGAYEQYF; DNA: TGTGCCAGCAGCTCCAGTTGGACGGATGAACCGGGGGCCTACGAGCAGTACTTC
size: .; J: TRBJ2-7; V: TRBV5-4; D: .; CDR3: CASSPKLVSYEQYF; DNA: TGTGCCAGCAGTCCGAAACTTGTCTCCTACGAGCAGTACTTC
size: .; J: TRBJ2-3; V: TRBV28; D: .; CDR3: CASRPGGEDTQYF; DNA: TGTGCCAGCAGACCCGGGGGAGAAGATACGCAGTATTTT
size: .; J: TRBJ2-5; V: TRBV18; D: .; CDR3: CASSPRGIQETQYF; DNA: TGTGCCAGCTCACCCCGGGGGATACAAGAGACCCAGTACTTC
size: .; J: TRBJ2-3; V: TRBV5-6; D: TRBD2; CDR3: CASSTSGGADTQYF; DNA: TGTGCCAGCAGTACTAGCGGGGGGGCAGATACGCAGTATTTT
size: once; J: TRBJ1-5; V: TRBV19; D: .; CDR3: CASNSRGVASSQPQHF; DNA: TGTGCCAGTAATAGCCGGGGGGTTGCAAGCAGTCAGCCCCAGCATTTT
size: .; J: TRBJ2-1; V: TRBV4-3; D: TRBD1; CDR3: CASSQEKGASSYNEQFF; DNA: TGCGCCAGCAGCCAAGAGAAGGGGGCTAGCTCCTACAATGAGCAGTTCTTC
size: .; J: TRBJ2-7; V: TRBV30; D: TRBD1; CDR3: CAWYRGLDEQYF; DNA: TGTGCCTGGTACAGGGGGCTTGACGAGCAGTACTTC
size: .; J: TRBJ2-7; V: TRBV19; D: .; CDR3: CASSLNHGGADTYEQYF; DNA: TGTGCCAGTAGTCTAAACCATGGGGGGGCAGACACCTACGAGCAGTACTTC
size: .; J: TRBJ2-7; V: TRBV29-1; D: TRBD2; CDR3: CSVGASGSSEQYF; DNA: TGCAGCGTTGGGGCTAGCGGGAGTAGCGAGCAGTACTTC
size: .; J: TRBJ2-5; V: TRBV9; D: .; CDR3: CASSVGGGQGKGETQYF; DNA: TGTGCCAGCAGCGTAGGTGGGGGACAAGGAAAGGGGGAGACCCAGTACTTC
size: .; J: TRBJ1-3; V: TRBV6-5; D: .; CDR3: CASSLGGSSGNTIYF; DNA: TGTGCCAGCAGCCTCGGGGGAAGCTCTGGAAACACCATATATTTT
size: once; J: TRBJ2-7; V: TRBV30; D: TRBD1; CDR3: CASSPSDRVHGQYF; DNA: TGTGCCTCCTCCCCGTCCGACAGGGTACACGGGCAGTACTTC